This passage covers 8 T cell receptor beta chains from one sample sequenced in a study of shared clonotypes between healthy human individuals. TCRdb keeps only in-frame clones here, not all; method: immunoSEQ multiplex PCR. This table holds about 700,000 clones, approximately 90% found once. The naive CD8 subset, CD45RO-negative cells positively selected for CCR7, excluded terminally differentiated effector memory CD45RA+ cells. Sequencing was done on a sample of naive CD8+ T cells sorted from blood. The receptors derive from a man aged 25-40 years in good health.

Note on this clone: The same CDR3 can be traced to other DNA sequences in this sample. V is TRBV27 and J is TRBJ2-1, with D perhaps assigned TRBD1 or TRBD2 (5 bases each). V lost 6 bases and J lost 8, with 8 bases in between. The CDR3 runs to 11 residues. Germline CDR1 reads MNHEY; CDR2 reads SMNVEV (reference sequence). CDR3 sequence: CASSRGDEQFF. CDR3 in DNA: TGTGCCAGCAGCCGAGGGGATGAGCAGTTCTTC.

This chain uses TRBV27 with TRBJ2-3, with D possibly TRBD1 on 5 matching bases. V was clipped by 8 bases and J by 0 bases, with 9 bases between them. The CDR3 is 13 amino acids. Germline V gene lookup returns CDR1 MNHEY and CDR2 SMNVEV (reference sequence). CDR3 nucleotides: TGTGCCAGCCAAGGGGTGAGCACAGATACGCAGTATTTT. It encodes CASQGVSTDTQYF.

J is TRBJ2-3 and V is TRBV21-1; the D call of TRBD2 is as the table states it, not checked on the DNA. TRBV21-1 is tagged as a pseudogene. The CDR3 loop spans 20 amino acids. CDR3 nucleotides: TGTGCCAGCAGCAAAGCCCCAGTAGCCGGGTTGCTGCTAAAAACAGATACGCAGTATTTT. Residues: CASSKAPVAGLLLKTDTQYF.

On this clone itself: Other nucleotide sequences in the sample specify the same CDR3. V usage is TRBV5-6 and J usage is TRBJ2-7, with 8 bases aligning to TRBD1. V shed 3 bases, J shed 7 bases, and the junction held 0 bases outside the gene matches. The CDR3 runs to 11 residues. Looked up from germline, CDR1 is SGHDT and CDR2 is YYEEEE. CDR3: CASSWTGEQYF. The CDR3, as DNA: TGTGCCAGCAGCTGGACAGGGGAGCAGTACTTC.

The J gene is TRBJ2-1, the V gene TRBV4-3, with TRBD2 matching 9 bases. CDR3 size: 17 residues. Trimming took 0 bases from V and 1 from J; bases not matched to a gene: 4. Looked up from germline, CDR1 is LGHNA and CDR2 is YSLEER. CDR3 DNA sequence: TGCGCCAGCAGCCAAGATAGCGGGAGTCGATCCTACAATGAGCAGTTCTTC. Its protein product is CASSQDSGSRSYNEQFF.

The chain has TRBV4-1 and TRBJ2-2, with a possible D match to TRBD2 (5 bases). The CDR3 totals 17 residues. Germline-derived CDR1 and CDR2 are MGHRA and YSYEKL. V was pared by 5 bases and J by 3 bases, with 19 bases between. The CDR3 region is CASSAEPQTTYTGELFF. CDR3 nucleotide sequence: TGCGCCAGCAGCGCAGAGCCACAGACTACTTACACCGGGGAGCTGTTTTTT.

This clone was seen once. This chain joins TRBV5-6 and TRBJ1-1; 7 bases are shared with TRBD1. Unmatched junction bases numbered 3, after V lost 5 bases and J lost 5 bases. The CDR3 length is 12 residues. Germline-derived CDR1 and CDR2 are SGHDT and YYEEEE. This CDR3 reads CASRVQGTEAFF. The CDR3 nucleotides are TGTGCCAGCAGGGTACAGGGGACTGAAGCTTTCTTT.

This clone has just a few counts. V is TRBV29-1 and J is TRBJ1-2; TRBD1 aligns across 7 bases. The CDR3 has 12 amino acids. Trimming removed 7 bases from V and 6 bases from J; junction bases left unmatched: 8. Germline V CDR1 and CDR2: SQVTM, ANQGSEA. The DNA of the CDR3 is TGCAGCGCTCAAGGGACAGAGGATGGCTACACCTTC. Translated, it gives CSAQGTEDGYTF.